A selection of T cell receptor beta chains follows, all from one sample in a study of blood T cells in healthy people across ages. MiXCR, applied by TCRdb to the 5' RACE reads, yields one record per CDR3 protein. The data hold 550,000 to 600,000 distinct CDR3 sequences, with roughly a quarter observed a single time. The sequenced sample was blood. These receptors came from a woman in her 70s in good health. Both conserved end residues are part of each CDR3. The D gene is left open where the match is weak. The size entry is marked missing in some rows and otherwise reads once, few, many or a size class.

.	TRBV20-1	.	TRBJ2-7	CSARIGGGGYEQYF	TGCAGTGCTAGAATCGGGGGCGGTGGCTACGAGCAGTACTTC
few	TRBV18	.	TRBJ2-1	CASSPIRQDEQFF	TGTGCCAGCTCACCAATCCGGCAGGATGAGCAGTTCTTC
.	TRBV10-3	.	TRBJ2-1	CAISSAVVEDEQFF	TGTGCCATCAGTTCGGCGGTGGTTGAGGATGAGCAGTTCTTC
.	TRBV20-1	.	TRBJ1-6	CSARDKSTVSYNSPLHF	TGCAGTGCTAGAGATAAGAGTACGGTCTCCTATAATTCACCCCTCCACTTT
.	TRBV7-2	TRBD2	TRBJ2-5	CASSLFPRSVSGKETQYF	TGTGCCAGCAGCTTATTCCCGCGTAGTGTTAGCGGGAAAGAGACCCAGTACTTC
.	TRBV9	TRBD1	TRBJ1-4	CASSVRDRLSEKLFF	TGTGCCAGCAGCGTAAGGGACAGGCTTAGTGAAAAACTGTTTTTT
few	TRBV28	.	TRBJ2-1	CASSPTGLDNEQFF	TGTGCCAGCAGTCCGACAGGACTTGACAATGAGCAGTTCTTC
many	TRBV10-3	.	TRBJ1-2	CAISESRGYGYTF	TGTGCCATCAGTGAGTCGCGGGGTTACGGCTACACCTTC
.	TRBV5-1	.	TRBJ2-5	CASSLIGHQETQYF	TGCGCCAGCAGCTTGATCGGCCACCAAGAGACCCAGTACTTC
many	TRBV7-8	.	TRBJ2-1	CASSLDGLRGEQFF	TGTGCCAGCAGCTTAGATGGCTTGAGGGGTGAGCAGTTCTTC
many	TRBV7-2	.	TRBJ1-2	CASSSETANYGYTF	TGTGCCAGCAGCTCCGAAACGGCCAACTATGGCTACACCTTC
few	TRBV4-3	.	TRBJ1-4	CASSSLSNGEKLFF	TGCGCCAGCAGCTCCCTAAGTAACGGTGAAAAACTGTTTTTT
.	TRBV20-1	.	TRBJ1-1	CSARDLTRVTEAFF	TGCAGTGCTAGAGATTTGACAAGAGTCACTGAAGCTTTCTTT
.	TRBV2	TRBD1	TRBJ1-4	CASRLRDREEKLFF	TGTGCCAGCAGGCTTCGGGACAGGGAAGAAAAACTGTTTTTT
.	TRBV15	TRBD1	TRBJ1-3	CATSREGTGGGNTIYF	TGTGCCACCAGCAGAGAGGGGACAGGGGGCGGAAACACCATATATTTT
few	TRBV7-2	.	TRBJ1-6	CASSLDVGSPLHF	TGTGCCAGCAGCTTAGATGTTGGTTCACCCCTCCACTTT
.	TRBV5-1	TRBD1	TRBJ2-5	CASSIFGTGQETQYF	TGCGCCAGCAGCATATTTGGGACAGGGCAAGAGACCCAGTACTTC
.	TRBV5-1	.	TRBJ2-4	CASSLGSPSDIQYF	TGCGCCAGCAGCTTGGGCAGTCCCTCGGACATTCAGTACTTC
few	TRBV30	.	TRBJ2-7	CAGLKQGSYEQYF	TGTGCCGGCCTCAAACAGGGAAGTTACGAGCAGTACTTC
.	TRBV5-1	.	TRBJ1-4	CASSSRSGTANEKLFF	TGCGCCAGCAGCTCTCGCTCAGGGACCGCTAATGAAAAACTGTTTTTT
few	TRBV18	TRBD1	TRBJ2-7	CASSPVTGGEQYF	TGTGCCAGCTCACCCGTCACAGGGGGCGAGCAGTACTTC
.	TRBV11-3	.	TRBJ2-1	CASSPRRTSTYNEQFF	TGTGCCAGCAGCCCCCGACGTACTAGCACCTACAATGAGCAGTTCTTC
.	TRBV3-1	TRBD1	TRBJ1-2	CASSHTGVANYGYTF	TGTGCCAGCAGCCATACAGGGGTAGCTAACTATGGCTACACCTTC
few	TRBV12-5	.	TRBJ1-4	CASGFGDTEGEKLFF	TGTGCTAGTGGTTTTGGGGACACCGAGGGTGAAAAACTGTTTTTT
.	TRBV7-2	.	TRBJ2-1	CASSLVSGGREQFF	TGTGCCAGCAGCTTAGTTTCGGGGGGCCGCGAGCAGTTCTTC
.	TRBV18	.	TRBJ1-5	CASSPGWSNQPQHF	TGTGCCAGCTCACCAGGGTGGAGCAATCAGCCCCAGCATTTT
.	TRBV10-3	.	TRBJ1-3	CAISEGVDIGNTIYF	TGTGCCATCAGTGAAGGAGTGGACATTGGAAACACCATATATTTT
few	TRBV19	.	TRBJ1-6	CASSTLSLNSPLHF	TGTGCCAGTAGTACCCTCTCCCTTAATTCACCCCTCCACTTT
.	TRBV7-2	TRBD1	TRBJ2-3	CASSLVRGGPDTQYF	TGTGCCAGCAGCTTAGTTCGAGGGGGCCCAGATACGCAGTATTTT
.	TRBV20-1	.	TRBJ2-1	CSARGPNYNEQFF	TGCAGTGCAAGAGGTCCTAACTACAATGAGCAGTTCTTC
.	TRBV6-5	.	TRBJ1-2	CASGGPTYGYTF	TGTGCCAGCGGAGGACCGACCTATGGCTACACCTTC